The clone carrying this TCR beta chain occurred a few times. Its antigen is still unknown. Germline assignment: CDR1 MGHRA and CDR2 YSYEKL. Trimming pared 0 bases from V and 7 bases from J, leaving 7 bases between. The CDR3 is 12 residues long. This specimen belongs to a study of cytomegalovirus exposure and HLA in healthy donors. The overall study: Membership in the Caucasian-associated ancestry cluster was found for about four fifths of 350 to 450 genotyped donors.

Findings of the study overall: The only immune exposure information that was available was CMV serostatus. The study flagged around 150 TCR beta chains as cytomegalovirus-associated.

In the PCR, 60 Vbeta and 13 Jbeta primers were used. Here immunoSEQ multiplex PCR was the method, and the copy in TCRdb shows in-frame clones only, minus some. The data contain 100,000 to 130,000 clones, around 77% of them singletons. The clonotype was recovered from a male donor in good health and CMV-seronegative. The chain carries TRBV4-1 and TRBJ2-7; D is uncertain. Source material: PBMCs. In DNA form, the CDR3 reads TGCGCCAGCAGCCAAGACCAGACAGAGCAGTACTTC. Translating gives CASSQDQTEQYF.